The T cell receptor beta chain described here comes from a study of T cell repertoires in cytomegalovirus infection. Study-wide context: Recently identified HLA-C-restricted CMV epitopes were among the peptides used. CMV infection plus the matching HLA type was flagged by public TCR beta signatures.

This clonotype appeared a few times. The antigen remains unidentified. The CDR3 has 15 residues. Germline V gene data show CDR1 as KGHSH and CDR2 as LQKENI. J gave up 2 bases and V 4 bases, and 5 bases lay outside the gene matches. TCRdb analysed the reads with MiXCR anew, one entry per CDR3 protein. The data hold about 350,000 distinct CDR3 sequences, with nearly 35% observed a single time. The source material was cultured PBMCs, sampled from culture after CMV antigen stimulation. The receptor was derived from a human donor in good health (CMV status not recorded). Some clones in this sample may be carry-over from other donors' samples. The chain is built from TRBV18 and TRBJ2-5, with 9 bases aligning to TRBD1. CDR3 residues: CASSLGTGIQETQYF. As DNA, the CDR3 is TGTGCCAGCTCACTCGGGACAGGGATTCAAGAGACCCAGTACTTC.